This T cell receptor beta chain is from a study of blood T cell repertoires in COVID-19. For the study at large: The analysed material was cDNA or gDNA that came from T cells, B-cell-depleted T cells, or PBMCs.

Method: immunoSEQ multiplex PCR; TCRdb's copy keeps in-frame clones and lacks some. This repertoire shows 300,000 to 350,000 clones, roughly 87% found once; its top ten account for approximately 10%. Sequenced input: peripheral blood. The clonotype was recovered from a man aged 30-40 years with COVID-19, enrolled during active disease.

This CDR3 reads CATSDPTGGWQFF. The CDR3 coding sequence is TGTGCCACCAGTGATCCCACCGGGGGGTGGCAGTTCTTC. The chain combines TRBV24-1 with TRBJ2-1, with TRBD2 matching 7 bases. This CDR3 has 13 residues. Trimming at V came to 3 bases and at J to 12 bases, leaving 7 bases not matched to a gene. CDR1 and CDR2 (germline): KGHDR, SFDVKD.